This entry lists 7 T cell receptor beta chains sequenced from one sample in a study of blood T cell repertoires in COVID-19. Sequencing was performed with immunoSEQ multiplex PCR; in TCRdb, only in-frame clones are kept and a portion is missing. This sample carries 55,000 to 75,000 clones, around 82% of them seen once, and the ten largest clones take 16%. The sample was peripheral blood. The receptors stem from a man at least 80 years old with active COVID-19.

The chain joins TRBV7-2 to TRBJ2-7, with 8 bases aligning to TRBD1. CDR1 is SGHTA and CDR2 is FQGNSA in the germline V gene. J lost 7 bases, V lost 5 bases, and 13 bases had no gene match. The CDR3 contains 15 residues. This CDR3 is CASSPRTGRAEEQYF. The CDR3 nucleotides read TGTGCCAGCAGCCCTCGGACAGGGCGCGCCGAGGAGCAGTACTTC.

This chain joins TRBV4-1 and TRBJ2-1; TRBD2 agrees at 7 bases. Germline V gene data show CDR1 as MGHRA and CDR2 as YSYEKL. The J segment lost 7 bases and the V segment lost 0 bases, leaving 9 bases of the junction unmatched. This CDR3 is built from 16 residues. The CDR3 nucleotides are TGCGCCAGCAGCCAAGATATTGGCGGGAGTGGAAATGAGCAGTTCTTC. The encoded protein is CASSQDIGGSGNEQFF.

The CDR3 sequence is CASSYSVRGQSYEQYF. CDR3 in DNA: TGTGCCAGCAGTTACTCTGTGCGGGGGCAATCCTACGAGCAGTACTTC. This sequence joins TRBV6-2 or TRBV6-3 and TRBJ2-7, with D perhaps matching TRBD2 (7 bases). Per germline, CDR1 MNHEY and CDR2 SVGEGT. Trimming shortened V by 0 bases and J by 1 base, and 13 bases separated the two germline ends. This CDR3 spans 16 amino acids.

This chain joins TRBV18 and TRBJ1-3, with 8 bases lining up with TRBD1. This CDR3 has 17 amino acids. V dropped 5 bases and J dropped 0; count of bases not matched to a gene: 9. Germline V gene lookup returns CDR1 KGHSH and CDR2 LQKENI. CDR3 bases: TGTGCCAGCTCAAGCACCCCAGGGGGCGGCTCTGGAAACACCATATATTTT. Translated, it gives CASSSTPGGGSGNTIYF.

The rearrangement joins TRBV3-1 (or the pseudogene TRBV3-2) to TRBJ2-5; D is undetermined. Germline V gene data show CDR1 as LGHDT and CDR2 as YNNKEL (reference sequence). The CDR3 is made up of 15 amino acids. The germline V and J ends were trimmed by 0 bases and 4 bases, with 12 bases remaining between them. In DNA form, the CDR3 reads TGTGCCAGCAGCCAAGAACCTGGAGTATCAGAGACCCAGTACTTC. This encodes CASSQEPGVSETQYF.

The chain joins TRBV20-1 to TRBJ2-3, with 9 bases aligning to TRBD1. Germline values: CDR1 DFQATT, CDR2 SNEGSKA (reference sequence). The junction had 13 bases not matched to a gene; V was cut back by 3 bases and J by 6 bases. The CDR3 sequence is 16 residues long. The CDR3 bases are TGCAGTGCTAGTGTGGGGGGACAGGGTAGCATGGATACGCAGTATTTT. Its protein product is CSASVGGQGSMDTQYF.

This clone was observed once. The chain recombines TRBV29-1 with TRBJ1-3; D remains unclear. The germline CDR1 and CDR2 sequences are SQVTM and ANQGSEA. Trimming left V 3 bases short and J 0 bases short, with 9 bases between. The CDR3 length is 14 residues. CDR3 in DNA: TGCAGCGTTGACGGTCTAATCTCTGGAAACACCATATATTTT. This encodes CSVDGLISGNTIYF.